Each of the 27 T cell receptor beta chains below was sequenced from the same sample in a study of low-dose radiotherapy and immunotherapy resistance in tumors. Alpha- and beta-chain coverage of first-strand cDNA came from TRAV- and TRBV-specific primers. With a V-primer adapter and a constant-region primer, TCRs were amplified for roughly 18 PCR cycles. TCRdb reanalysed the reads using MiXCR and keeps one entry per CDR3 protein. The sample holds approximately 84,000 distinct CDR3 sequences, over 15% seen once. Time point indicated: before trial treatment. This sample comprised PBMCs, obtained before treatment. The source is a male donor with prostate cancer.

There are many counts of this clonotype. The genes are TRBV27 and TRBJ2-7; D possibly corresponds to TRBD1 (6 bases). The CDR3 is 15 residues long. Germline V gene data show CDR1 as MNHEY and CDR2 as SMNVEV (reference sequence). The V gene lost 6 bases and the J gene lost 4 bases, with 19 bases spanning the gap. CDR3 amino acids: CASRFQPATGYEQYF. CDR3 nucleotides: TGTGCCAGCAGATTCCAACCCGCGACAGGTTACGAGCAGTACTTC.

The chain has TRBV11-1 and TRBJ2-5; unclear D gene. V shed 0 bases and J shed 7 bases, with 9 bases lying between them. This CDR3 spans 13 amino acids. Germline CDR1 and CDR2: SGHAT and FQDESV (reference sequence). CDR3 coding DNA: TGTGCCAGCAGCTTAGCAACCTCGGGGACCCAGTACTTC. It encodes CASSLATSGTQYF.

This clonotype was counted at least ten times. The rearrangement links TRBV27 to TRBJ2-1, with no clear D. CDR1 MNHEY and CDR2 SMNVEV come from the germline V gene (reference sequence). The CDR3 sequence is 15 residues long. Trimming left V 6 bases short and J 5 bases short, with 17 bases between. The CDR3 region has the DNA TGTGCCAGCAGCCGCCCCGGGTTTTCCCACAATGAGCAGTTCTTC. It specifies CASSRPGFSHNEQFF.

This clonotype showed up many times. The chain links TRBV5-1 to TRBJ2-7; 9 nucleotides align to TRBD2. CDR1 and CDR2 from the germline V gene are SGHRS and YFSETQ. This CDR3 is 16 amino acids long. With 0 bases clipped from V and 1 base from J, the junction kept 5 bases outside the gene matches. The CDR3 nucleotides read TGCGCCAGCAGCTTGGATGCGGGGGGGGCTTCCTACGAGCAGTACTTC. Its translation is CASSLDAGGASYEQYF.

This clonotype was observed at least ten times. The rearrangement joins TRBV27 to TRBJ2-5, with 10 bases lining up with TRBD1. Trimming cost V 6 bases and J 7 bases; bases outside gene matches: 11. CDR1 is MNHEY and CDR2 is SMNVEV in the germline V gene (reference sequence). The CDR3 spans 15 residues. CDR3 in amino acids: CASRRTGGELWTQYF. The DNA for the CDR3 is TGTGCCAGCAGACGGACAGGGGGGGAACTCTGGACCCAGTACTTC.

As for this clonotype: This sequence may be a read error, since a much larger clone differs from it by one base. The gene calls are TRBV7-9 and TRBJ2-3; a weak D match, TRBD1 (6 bases). Germline values: CDR1 SEHNR, CDR2 FQNEAQ (reference sequence). Between the trimmed V and J ends, which lost 10 bases and 2 bases, there was a span of 25 bases. This CDR3 region has 17 residues. The chain's CDR3 is CAIRPRGLGRDTDTQYF. The CDR3 DNA reads TGTGCCATCAGACCCAGGGGTTTGGGACGGGACACAGATACGCAGTATTTT.

This clonotype was detected many times. This sequence joins TRBV29-1 and TRBJ2-1, with D maybe TRBD2 (6 bases). V lost 7 bases and J lost 4, with 17 bases in between. This CDR3 comprises 14 residues. Germline CDR1 is SQVTM and CDR2 is ANQGSEA. CDR3 region: CSALRGAPYNEQFF. DNA of the CDR3: TGCAGCGCCCTGCGCGGGGCCCCGTACAATGAGCAGTTCTTC.

This clonotype was recorded a few times. This chain links TRBV11-2 with TRBJ2-7; D perhaps matches TRBD1 (6 bases). The germline V gene encodes CDR1 SGHAT and CDR2 FQNNGV. Trimming took off 5 bases at V and 5 bases at J, with 7 bases between the two ends. The CDR3 length is 11 residues. This CDR3 reads CASSTGNEQYF. The CDR3 DNA follows: TGTGCCAGCAGCACAGGGAACGAGCAGTACTTC.

This clonotype was recorded at least ten times. The rearrangement joins TRBV5-1 to TRBJ2-1, with 8 bases fitting TRBD2. Unmatched junction bases numbered 7, after V lost 0 bases and J lost 8 bases. CDR1 and CDR2 (germline): SGHRS, YFSETQ. CDR3 length equals 15 residues. This CDR3 reads CASSLVRAGEYEQFF. The CDR3 DNA follows: TGCGCCAGCAGCTTGGTGCGAGCGGGGGAGTATGAGCAGTTCTTC.

This clonotype showed up many times. The CDR3 protein is CASSRVDQETQYF. The CDR3 bases are TGTGCCAGCAGCCGCGTGGACCAAGAGACCCAGTACTTC. The chain is built from TRBV2 and TRBJ2-5; no reliable D call. The germline V and J ends were trimmed by 6 bases and 0 bases, with 8 bases remaining between them. The CDR3 sequence is 13 residues long. Germline CDR1 SNHLY, CDR2 FYNNEI.

This clonotype came up many times. The rearrangement uses TRBV20-1 and TRBJ2-5; 9 bases line up with TRBD2. Losses at the gene ends were 3 bases for V and 5 bases for J; bases not matched to a gene: 7. Per germline, CDR1 DFQATT and CDR2 SNEGSKA (reference sequence). The CDR3 sequence is 14 residues long. DNA for the CDR3: TGCAGTGCTAGCGCTAGCGGGGTGGGGGAGACCCAGTACTTC. Its translation: CSASASGVGETQYF.

This clonotype was recorded at least ten times. The chain carries TRBV13 and TRBJ2-3, with TRBD1 identical over 7 bases. The CDR3 runs 14 residues. Germline V gives CDR1 PRHDT, CDR2 FYEKMQ (reference sequence). The trim removed 5 bases at V and 0 bases at J, leaving 2 bases unmatched. The CDR3 sequence is CASSPGQSTDTQYF. As DNA, the CDR3 is TGTGCCAGCAGCCCGGGACAGAGCACAGATACGCAGTATTTT. The full variable domain, its missing parts supplied by reference TRBV13 and TRBJ2-3, is AAGVIQSPRHLIKEKRETATLKCYPIPRHDTVYWYQQGPGQDPQFLISFYEKMQSDKGSIPDRFSAQQFSDYHSELNMSSLELGDSALYFCASSPGQSTDTQYFGPGTRLTVL.

This clonotype was observed a few times. The chain joins TRBV5-4 to TRBJ2-1; TRBD1 matches at 8 bases. V was pared by 0 bases and J by 14 bases, with 10 bases of the junction left unmatched. This CDR3 is built from 14 residues. CDR1 and CDR2 (germline): SGHNT, YYREEE (reference sequence). CDR3 in amino acids: CASSLGVRQGFEFF. The CDR3 bases are TGTGCCAGCAGCTTGGGAGTGAGACAGGGGTTTGAGTTCTTC.

This clonotype was seen at least ten times. This rearrangement joins TRBV4-2 to TRBJ2-5; 10 nucleotides agree with TRBD2. This CDR3 region has 17 residues. The trim removed 0 bases at V and 4 bases at J, leaving 8 bases unmatched. Germline CDR1 is LGHNA and CDR2 is YNFKEQ. Here the CDR3 reads CASSQELAGPLVETQYF. The CDR3 DNA reads as TGTGCCAGCAGCCAAGAACTAGCGGGGCCCTTGGTAGAGACCCAGTACTTC.

This clonotype was counted ten times or more. The chain employs TRBV7-9 and TRBJ1-2; D not resolved. The CDR3 runs to 12 residues. CDR1 and CDR2 from the germline V gene are SEHNR and FQNEAQ (reference sequence). Trimming took 5 bases from V and 5 from J, leaving 9 bases between them. CDR3 loop: CASSADIYGYTF. In DNA, the CDR3 is TGTGCCAGCAGCGCCGACATTTATGGCTACACCTTC.

In this sample, this clonotype turned up many times. The chain has TRBV19 and TRBJ1-2, with 7 bases that match TRBD1. With V trimmed by 6 bases and J by 0 bases, 4 bases remained unmatched. The CDR3 has 14 amino acids. Germline lookup yields CDR1 LNHDA and CDR2 SQIVND (reference sequence). CDR3 residues: CASSPTGANYGYTF. The DNA of the CDR3 is TGTGCCAGTAGCCCTACAGGGGCTAACTATGGCTACACCTTC.

This clonotype was found a few times. V gene TRBV6-6 combines with J gene TRBJ2-5; 14 bases match TRBD2. The germline gives CDR1 MNHNY, CDR2 SVGAGI (reference sequence). After removal of 10 bases from V and 5 bases from J, the junction contained 6 bases not matched to a gene. This CDR3 spans 14 amino acids. The CDR3 is CATLTSGGVETQYF. CDR3 DNA sequence: TGTGCCACCCTGACTAGCGGGGGGGTGGAGACCCAGTACTTC.

This clonotype has a count of ten or more. The chain couples TRBV14 to TRBJ2-7; D is unresolved. Trimming pared 2 bases from V and 3 bases from J, leaving 5 bases between. The V gene's germline CDR1 is SGHDN and CDR2 FVKESK. CDR3 length equals 12 residues. The CDR3 sequence is CASSQYGYEQYF. As DNA, the CDR3 is TGTGCCAGCAGCCAATACGGCTACGAGCAGTACTTC.

This clonotype was seen ten or more times. The rearrangement joins TRBV18 to TRBJ1-6; D gene uncertain. There are 14 residues in the CDR3. Germline V CDR1 and CDR2: KGHSH, LQKENI. Trimming stripped 4 bases from V and 7 bases from J, with 11 bases between. CDR3 region: CASSLPIGNSPLHF. CDR3 coding DNA: TGTGCCAGCTCACTACCGATAGGAAATTCACCCCTCCACTTT.

The J gene is TRBJ2-3, the V gene TRBV5-1; maybe TRBD2 (5 bases). V lost 0 bases and J 0 bases, leaving 14 bases between the germline ends. The CDR3 has 17 amino acids. Germline V CDR1 and CDR2: SGHRS, YFSETQ. CDR3 DNA sequence: TGCGCCAGCAGCTTGGCCTTGACGGGGTCCAGCACAGATACGCAGTATTTT. Translating it yields CASSLALTGSSTDTQYF.

Note on this clonotype: A much bigger clone sits one base away, suggesting this may be a read error. The CDR3 sequence: CASSQDAGGGGFVMTQYF. The DNA of the CDR3 is TGCGCCAGCAGCCAAGATGCGGGCGGGGGGGGTTTTGTGATGACCCAGTACTTC. The chain is built from TRBV4-1 and TRBJ2-5; TRBD2 aligns across 9 bases. The CDR3 runs 18 residues. Trimming removed 0 bases from V and 7 bases from J; junction bases left unmatched: 15. Per germline, CDR1 MGHRA and CDR2 YSYEKL.

In this sample, this clonotype turned up many times. The chain is built from TRBV9 and TRBJ2-5; no clear D gene. This CDR3 contains 14 residues. Between the trimmed V and J ends, which lost 0 bases and 7 bases, there was a span of 13 bases. Looked up from germline, CDR1 is SGDLS and CDR2 is YYNGEE. The CDR3 spells CASSVGSTPTTQYF. For the CDR3, the DNA is TGTGCCAGCAGCGTAGGATCGACTCCTACGACCCAGTACTTC.

This clonotype appeared many times. The chain links TRBV6-6 to TRBJ1-5; D is perhaps TRBD1 (5 bases). Trimming took 5 bases from V and 1 from J, leaving 9 bases between them. The CDR3 runs to 14 residues. Germline V CDR1 and CDR2: MNHNY, SVGAGI (reference sequence). The CDR3 reads CASSHWDSNQPQHF. CDR3 coding DNA: TGTGCCAGCAGTCACTGGGACAGCAATCAGCCCCAGCATTTT.

Ten or more counts support this clonotype. The chain has TRBV2 and TRBJ2-7, with TRBD1 identical over 10 bases. The V gene's germline CDR1 is SNHLY and CDR2 FYNNEI. V trimming: 10 bases; J trimming: 5 bases; junction bases outside the gene matches: 8. CDR3 length: 13 residues. CDR3 sequence: CATLGTGDNEQYF. CDR3 nucleotides: TGTGCCACCCTTGGGACAGGGGATAACGAGCAGTACTTC.

This clonotype was found once. The chain combines TRBV24-1 with TRBJ2-3, with D perhaps TRBD2 (5 bases). The CDR3 contains 15 residues. The V gene lost 4 bases and the J gene lost 2 bases, with 12 bases spanning the gap. The germline CDR1 and CDR2 sequences are KGHDR and SFDVKD. The chain's CDR3 is CATSDTDLFTDTQYF. The CDR3 bases are TGTGCCACCAGTGACACGGACTTATTCACAGATACGCAGTATTTT.

This clonotype was picked up many times. The rearrangement joins TRBV3-1 to TRBJ2-1; 11 bases agree with TRBD2. CDR1 and CDR2 (germline): LGHDT, YNNKEL (reference sequence). J was trimmed by 0 bases and V by 6 bases; bases with no gene match: 4. There are 16 residues in the CDR3. The CDR3 sequence: CASSRLAGPSYNEQFF. CDR3 nucleotide sequence: TGTGCCAGCAGTCGACTAGCGGGGCCCTCCTACAATGAGCAGTTCTTC.

At least ten counts were recorded for this clonotype. This chain connects TRBV27 to TRBJ1-4; D not resolved. Trimming took off 4 bases at V and 4 bases at J, with 10 bases between the two ends. This CDR3 contains 14 residues. Looked up from germline, CDR1 is MNHEY and CDR2 is SMNVEV (reference sequence). CDR3 protein: CASSYTGSNEKLFF. For the CDR3, the DNA is TGTGCCAGCAGTTACACCGGGAGTAATGAAAAACTGTTTTTT.